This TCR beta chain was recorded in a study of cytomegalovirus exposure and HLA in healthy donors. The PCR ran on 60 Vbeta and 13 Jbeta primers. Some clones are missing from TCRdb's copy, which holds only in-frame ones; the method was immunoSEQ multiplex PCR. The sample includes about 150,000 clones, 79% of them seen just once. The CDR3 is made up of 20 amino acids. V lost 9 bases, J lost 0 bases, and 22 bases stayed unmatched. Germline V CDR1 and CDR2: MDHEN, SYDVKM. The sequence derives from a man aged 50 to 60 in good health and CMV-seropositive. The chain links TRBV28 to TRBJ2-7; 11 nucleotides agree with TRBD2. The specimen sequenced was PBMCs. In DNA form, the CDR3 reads TGTGCCAGTAAACCCGACTATACCGGGACTAGCGGATGGGCCTCCTACGAGCAGTACTTC. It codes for CASKPDYTGTSGWASYEQYF.